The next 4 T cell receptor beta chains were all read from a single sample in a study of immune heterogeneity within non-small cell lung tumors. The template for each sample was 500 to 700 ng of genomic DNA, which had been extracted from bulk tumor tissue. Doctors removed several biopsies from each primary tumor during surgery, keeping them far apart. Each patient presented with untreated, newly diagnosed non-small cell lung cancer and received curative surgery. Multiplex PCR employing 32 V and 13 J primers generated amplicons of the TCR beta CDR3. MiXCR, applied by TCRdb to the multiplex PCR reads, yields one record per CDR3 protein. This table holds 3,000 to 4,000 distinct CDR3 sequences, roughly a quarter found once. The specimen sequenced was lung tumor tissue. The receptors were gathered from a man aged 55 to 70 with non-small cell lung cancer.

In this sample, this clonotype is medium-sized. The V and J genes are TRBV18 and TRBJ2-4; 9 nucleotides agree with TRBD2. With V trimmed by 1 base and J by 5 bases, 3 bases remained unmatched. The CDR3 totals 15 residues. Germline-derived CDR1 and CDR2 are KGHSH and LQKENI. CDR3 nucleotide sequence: TGTGCCAGCTCACCACGTCTAGCGGGACAAAACATTCAGTACTTC. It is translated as CASSPRLAGQNIQYF.

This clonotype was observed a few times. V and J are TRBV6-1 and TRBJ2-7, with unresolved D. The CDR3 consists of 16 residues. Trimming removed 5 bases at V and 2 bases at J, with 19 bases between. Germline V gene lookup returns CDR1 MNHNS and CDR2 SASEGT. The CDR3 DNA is TGTGCCAGCAGTTCCCCGGCCGGCAATCACCCCTACGAGCAGTACTTC. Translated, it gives CASSSPAGNHPYEQYF.

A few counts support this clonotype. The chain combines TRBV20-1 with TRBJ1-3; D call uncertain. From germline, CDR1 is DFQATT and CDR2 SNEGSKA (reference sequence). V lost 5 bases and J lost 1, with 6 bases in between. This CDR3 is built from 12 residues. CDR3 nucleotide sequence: TGCAGTGCTTTGGGATCTGGAAACACCATATATTTT. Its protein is CSALGSGNTIYF.

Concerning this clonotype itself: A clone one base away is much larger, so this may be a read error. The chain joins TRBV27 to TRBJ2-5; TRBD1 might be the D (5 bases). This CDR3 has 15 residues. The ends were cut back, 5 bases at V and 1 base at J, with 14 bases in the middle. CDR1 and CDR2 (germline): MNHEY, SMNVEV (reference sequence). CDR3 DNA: TGTGCCAGCAGTGCCTCCAGGGTGCGCCAAGAGACCCAGTACTTC. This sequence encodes CASSASRVRQETQYF.